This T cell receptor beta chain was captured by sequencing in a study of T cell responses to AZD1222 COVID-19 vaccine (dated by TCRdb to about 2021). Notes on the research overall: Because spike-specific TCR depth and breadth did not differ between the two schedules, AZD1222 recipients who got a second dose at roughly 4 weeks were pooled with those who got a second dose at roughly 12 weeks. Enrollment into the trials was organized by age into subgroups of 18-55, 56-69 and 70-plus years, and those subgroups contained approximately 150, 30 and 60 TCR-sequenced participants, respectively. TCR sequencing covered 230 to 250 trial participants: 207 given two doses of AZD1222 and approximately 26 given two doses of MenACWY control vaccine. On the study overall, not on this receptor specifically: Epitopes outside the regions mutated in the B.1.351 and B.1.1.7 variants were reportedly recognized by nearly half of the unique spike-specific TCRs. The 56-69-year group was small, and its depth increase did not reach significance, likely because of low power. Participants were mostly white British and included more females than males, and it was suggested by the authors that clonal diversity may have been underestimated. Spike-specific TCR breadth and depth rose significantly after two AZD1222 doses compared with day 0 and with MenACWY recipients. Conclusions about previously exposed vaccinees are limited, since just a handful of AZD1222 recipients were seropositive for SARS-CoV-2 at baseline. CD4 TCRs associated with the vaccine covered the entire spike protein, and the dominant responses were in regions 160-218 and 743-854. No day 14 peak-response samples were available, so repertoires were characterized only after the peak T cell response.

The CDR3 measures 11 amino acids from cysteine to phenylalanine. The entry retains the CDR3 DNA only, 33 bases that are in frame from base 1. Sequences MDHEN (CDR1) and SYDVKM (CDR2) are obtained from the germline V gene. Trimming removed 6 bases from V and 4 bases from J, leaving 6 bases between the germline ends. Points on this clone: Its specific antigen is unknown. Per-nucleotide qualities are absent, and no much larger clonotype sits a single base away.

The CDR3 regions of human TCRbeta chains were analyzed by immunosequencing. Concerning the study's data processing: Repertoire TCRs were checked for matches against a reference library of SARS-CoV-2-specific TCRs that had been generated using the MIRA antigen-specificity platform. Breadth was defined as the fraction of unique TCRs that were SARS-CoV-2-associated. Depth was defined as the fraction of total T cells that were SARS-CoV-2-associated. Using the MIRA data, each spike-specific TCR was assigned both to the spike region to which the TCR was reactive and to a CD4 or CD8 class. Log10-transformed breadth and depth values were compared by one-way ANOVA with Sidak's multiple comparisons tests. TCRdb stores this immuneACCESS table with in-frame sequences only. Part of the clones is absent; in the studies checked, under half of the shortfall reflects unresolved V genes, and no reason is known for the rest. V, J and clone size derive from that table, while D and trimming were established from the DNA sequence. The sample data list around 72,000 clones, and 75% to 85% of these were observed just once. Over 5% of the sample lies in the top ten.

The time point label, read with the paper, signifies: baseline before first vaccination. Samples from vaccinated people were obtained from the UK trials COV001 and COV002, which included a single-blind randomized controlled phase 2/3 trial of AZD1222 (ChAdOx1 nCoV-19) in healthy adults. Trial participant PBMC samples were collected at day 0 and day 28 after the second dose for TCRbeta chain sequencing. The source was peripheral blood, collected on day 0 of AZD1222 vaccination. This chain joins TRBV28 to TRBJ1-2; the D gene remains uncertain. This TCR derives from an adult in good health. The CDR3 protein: CASSGPYGYTF. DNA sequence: TGTGCCAGCAGCGGGCCCTATGGCTACACCTTC.